Listed here are 7 T cell receptor beta chains from one sample, sequenced in a study of T cell changes during pregnancy in multiple sclerosis. TCRdb keeps only in-frame clones here, not all; method: immunoSEQ multiplex PCR. The sample shows 25,000 to 35,000 clones, roughly nine tenths of them seen only once. This sample comprised CD8+ T cells from peripheral blood mononuclear cells, obtained in the first trimester of pregnancy. These receptor sequences come from a female donor with multiple sclerosis, enrolled in a pregnancy study.

The chain has TRBV13 and TRBJ2-6; weak D call: TRBD1 (6 bases). There are 15 residues in the CDR3. V lost 4 bases and J lost 3, with 10 bases in between. CDR1 PRHDT and CDR2 FYEKMQ come from the germline V gene (reference sequence). The CDR3 nucleotides read TGTGCCAGCAGCTCCCAGGGGATTGGGGCCAACGTCCTGACTTTC. Residues: CASSSQGIGANVLTF.

The gene calls are TRBV9 and TRBJ2-1, with 8 bases fitting TRBD2. V dropped 0 bases and J dropped 3; count of bases not matched to a gene: 5. This CDR3 region has 16 residues. Looked up from germline, CDR1 is SGDLS and CDR2 is YYNGEE. The CDR3 protein is CASSVARGGGYNEQFF. As DNA, the CDR3 is TGTGCCAGCAGCGTAGCTCGGGGGGGCGGCTACAATGAGCAGTTCTTC.

The genes are TRBV6-1 and TRBJ1-1; no reliable D call. This CDR3 is built from 13 residues. Trimming took 8 bases from V and 4 from J, leaving 14 bases between them. Germline assignment: CDR1 MNHNS and CDR2 SASEGT. CDR3 in DNA: TGTGCCAGCGGCCTAAATTGGGCCACTGAAGCTTTCTTT. As protein: CASGLNWATEAFF.

The chain is built from TRBV5-1 and TRBJ2-5; D is perhaps TRBD2 (6 bases). Trimming shortened V by 0 bases and J by 0 bases, and 9 bases separated the two germline ends. The CDR3 length is 15 residues. Germline V CDR1 and CDR2: SGHRS, YFSETQ. CDR3 protein: CASSLVPGDQETQYF. In DNA, the CDR3 is TGCGCCAGCAGCTTGGTTCCGGGGGACCAAGAGACCCAGTACTTC.

V and J are TRBV19 and TRBJ2-6; 8 bases map to TRBD2. J lost 3 bases, V lost 2 bases, and 6 bases had no gene match. Germline V CDR1 and CDR2: LNHDA, SQIVND (reference sequence). CDR3 length equals 17 residues. CDR3: CASSIPREDFGANVLTF. In DNA form, the CDR3 reads TGTGCCAGTAGTATACCGCGGGAGGATTTTGGGGCCAACGTCCTGACTTTC.

The chain couples TRBV14 to TRBJ2-1; 8 positions match TRBD2. The germline CDR1 and CDR2 sequences are SGHDN and FVKESK. The CDR3 loop spans 15 amino acids. The J segment lost 6 bases and the V segment lost 6 bases, leaving 10 bases of the junction unmatched. The CDR3 sequence is CASRAGTRDLNEQFF. The CDR3 DNA sequence: TGTGCCAGCAGGGCCGGGACTAGGGACCTCAATGAGCAGTTCTTC.

The chain couples TRBV11-2 to TRBJ2-1, with a tentative D call TRBD2 (5 bases). Germline lookup yields CDR1 SGHAT and CDR2 FQNNGV. CDR3 length equals 15 residues. The V and J ends lost 1 base and 0 bases respectively, with 7 bases between them. CDR3 sequence reads: CASSLAGSSYNEQFF. The CDR3 coding sequence is TGTGCCAGCAGCTTAGCGGGGAGCTCCTACAATGAGCAGTTCTTC.